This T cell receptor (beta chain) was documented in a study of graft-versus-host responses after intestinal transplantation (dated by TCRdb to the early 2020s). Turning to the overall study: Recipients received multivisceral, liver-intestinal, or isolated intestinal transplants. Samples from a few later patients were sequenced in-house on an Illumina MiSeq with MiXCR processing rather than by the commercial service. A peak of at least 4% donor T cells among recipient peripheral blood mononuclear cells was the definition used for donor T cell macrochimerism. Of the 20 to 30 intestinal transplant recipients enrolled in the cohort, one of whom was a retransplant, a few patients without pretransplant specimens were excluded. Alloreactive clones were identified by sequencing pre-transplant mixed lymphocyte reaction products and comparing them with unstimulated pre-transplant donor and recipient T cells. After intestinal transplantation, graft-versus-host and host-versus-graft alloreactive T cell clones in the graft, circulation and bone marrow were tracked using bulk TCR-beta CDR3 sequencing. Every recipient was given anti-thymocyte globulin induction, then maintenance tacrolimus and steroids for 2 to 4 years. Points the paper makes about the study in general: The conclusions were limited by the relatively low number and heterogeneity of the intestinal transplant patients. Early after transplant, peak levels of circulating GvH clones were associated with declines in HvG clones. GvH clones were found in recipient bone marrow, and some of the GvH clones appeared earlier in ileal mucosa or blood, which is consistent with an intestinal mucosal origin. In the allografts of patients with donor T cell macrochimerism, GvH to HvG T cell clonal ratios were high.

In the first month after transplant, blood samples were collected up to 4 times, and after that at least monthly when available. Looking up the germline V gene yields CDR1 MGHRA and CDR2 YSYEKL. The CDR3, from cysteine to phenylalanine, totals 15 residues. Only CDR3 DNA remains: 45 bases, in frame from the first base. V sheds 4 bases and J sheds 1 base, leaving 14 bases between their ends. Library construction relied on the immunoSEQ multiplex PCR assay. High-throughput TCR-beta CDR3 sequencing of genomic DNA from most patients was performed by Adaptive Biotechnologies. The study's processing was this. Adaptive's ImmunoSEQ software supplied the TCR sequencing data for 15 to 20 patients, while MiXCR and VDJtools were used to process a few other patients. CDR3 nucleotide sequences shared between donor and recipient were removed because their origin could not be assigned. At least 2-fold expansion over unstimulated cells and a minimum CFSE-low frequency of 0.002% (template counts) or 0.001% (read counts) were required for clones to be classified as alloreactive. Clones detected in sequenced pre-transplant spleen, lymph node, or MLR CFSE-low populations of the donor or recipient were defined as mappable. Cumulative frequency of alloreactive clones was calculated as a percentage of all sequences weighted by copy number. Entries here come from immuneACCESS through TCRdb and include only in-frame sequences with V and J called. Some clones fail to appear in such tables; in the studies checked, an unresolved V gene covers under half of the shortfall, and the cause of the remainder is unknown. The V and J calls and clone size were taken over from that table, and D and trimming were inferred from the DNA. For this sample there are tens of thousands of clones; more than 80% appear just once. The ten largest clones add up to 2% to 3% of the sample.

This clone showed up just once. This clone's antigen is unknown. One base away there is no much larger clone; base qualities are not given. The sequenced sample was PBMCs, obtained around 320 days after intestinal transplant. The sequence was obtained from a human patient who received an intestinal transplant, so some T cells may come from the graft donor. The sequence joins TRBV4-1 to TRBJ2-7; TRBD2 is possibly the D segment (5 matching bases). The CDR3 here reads CASSPTWPGSYEQYF. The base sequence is TGCGCCAGCAGCCCAACCTGGCCGGGATCCTACGAGCAGTACTTC.